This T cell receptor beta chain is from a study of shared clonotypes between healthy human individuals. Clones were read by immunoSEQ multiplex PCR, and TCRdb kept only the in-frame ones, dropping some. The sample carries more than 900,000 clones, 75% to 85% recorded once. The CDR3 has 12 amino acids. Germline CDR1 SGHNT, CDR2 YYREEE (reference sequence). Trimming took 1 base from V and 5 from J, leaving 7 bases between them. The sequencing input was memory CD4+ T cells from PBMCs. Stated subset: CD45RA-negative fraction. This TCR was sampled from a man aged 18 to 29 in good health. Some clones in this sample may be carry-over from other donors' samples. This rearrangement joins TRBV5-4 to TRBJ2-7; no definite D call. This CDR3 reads CASSLFGNEQYF. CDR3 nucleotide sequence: TGTGCCAGCAGCTTGTTTGGTAACGAGCAGTACTTC.